This TCR beta chain originates from a study of T cell repertoires in cytomegalovirus infection. TCRdb re-called the reads with MiXCR, one entry per CDR3 protein. The sample consists of 700,000 to 950,000 distinct CDR3 sequences, about 33% of them appearing once. Germline values: CDR1 MNHEY, CDR2 SMNVEV (reference sequence). After removal of 2 bases from V and 11 bases from J, the junction contained 8 bases not matched to a gene. The CDR3 covers 14 residues. Of note for this clonotype: The antigen remains undetermined.

Material: cultured CD8+ T cells from PBMCs, obtained from culture after CMV antigen stimulation. The TCR sequence derives from a human donor in good health (CMV status not recorded). Some clones in this sample may be carry-over from other donors' samples. The chain employs TRBV27 and TRBJ2-2; 7 bases are a match to TRBD2. CDR3 nucleotides: TGTGCCAGCAGTTTAGGGGGGGGTCCTACTGAGCTGTTTTTT. Its translation: CASSLGGGPTELFF.